Below, one T cell receptor beta chain is given with its context. TCRdb's copy holds only in-frame clones and misses some; the assay was immunoSEQ multiplex PCR. The sample lists 40,000 to 55,000 clones, about 90% seen once, with around 6.7% in the top ten. Time point here: peripheral blood 6 weeks after treatment start. V was pared by 2 bases and J by 6 bases, with 4 bases of the junction left unmatched. The CDR3 totals 13 residues. Per germline, CDR1 GTSNPN and CDR2 SVGIG (reference sequence). These data originate in a study of PD-L1 blockade in urothelial cancer. This receptor was identified in a man aged 70 or older with urothelial cancer. Source: PBMCs, taken around atezolizumab (anti-PD-L1) treatment. The V gene is TRBV30, the J gene TRBJ1-5; TRBD1 agrees at 7 bases. CDR3 bases: TGTGCCTGGAGTTCTACAGGGGCTCAGCCCCAGCATTTT. Its protein product is CAWSSTGAQPQHF.